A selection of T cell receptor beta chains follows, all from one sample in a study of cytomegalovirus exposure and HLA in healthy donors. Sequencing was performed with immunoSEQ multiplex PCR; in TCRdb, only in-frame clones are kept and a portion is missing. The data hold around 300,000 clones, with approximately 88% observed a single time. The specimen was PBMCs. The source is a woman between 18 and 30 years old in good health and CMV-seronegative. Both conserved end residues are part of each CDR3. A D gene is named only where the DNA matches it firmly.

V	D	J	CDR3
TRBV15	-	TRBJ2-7	CATSRDRFSYEQYF
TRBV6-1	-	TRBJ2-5	CASSGVAVWETQYF
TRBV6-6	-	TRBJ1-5	CASSTDSYQPQHF
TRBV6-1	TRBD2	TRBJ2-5	CASSGTSGIGETQYF
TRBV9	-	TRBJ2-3	CASSVAGRGSSTDTQYF
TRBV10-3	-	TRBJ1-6	CAISPGHQGSPLHF
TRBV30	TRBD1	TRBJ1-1	CAWKGTGSNTEAFF
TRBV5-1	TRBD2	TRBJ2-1	CASSYTGTSGRPHNEQFF
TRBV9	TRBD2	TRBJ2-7	CASSPRLAGDEQYF
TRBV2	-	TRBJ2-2	CASSEGYRANTGELFF
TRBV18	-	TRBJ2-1	CASSDTVRHPHNEQFF
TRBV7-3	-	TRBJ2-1	CASSSGGLADYEQFF
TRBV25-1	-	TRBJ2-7	CASSERGGGVYEQYF
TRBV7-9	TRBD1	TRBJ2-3	CASSLERQGRDTQYF
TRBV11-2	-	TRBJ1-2	CASSPRREGYTF
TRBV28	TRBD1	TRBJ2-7	CASRGPGQASEQYF
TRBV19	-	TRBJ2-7	CASSIRGTDEQYF
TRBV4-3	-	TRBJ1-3	CASSQGGGGPSGNTIYF
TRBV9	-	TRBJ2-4	CASSVSGQLAKNIQYF
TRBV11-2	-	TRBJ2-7	CASSLGQRRAYEQYF
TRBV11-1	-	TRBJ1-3	CASSLGRFEQRRSGNTIYF
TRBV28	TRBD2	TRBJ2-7	CASSLLAGTYEQYF
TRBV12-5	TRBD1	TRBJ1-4	CASGLAGQGDEKLFF
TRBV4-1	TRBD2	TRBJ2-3	CASSYSGRASDTQYF
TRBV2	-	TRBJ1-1	CASTSLWARDEAFF
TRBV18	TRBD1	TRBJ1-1	CASSPRDRGLAFF
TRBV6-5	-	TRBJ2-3	CASSYSGSRTDTQYF
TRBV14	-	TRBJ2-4	CASSQGWAGAKNIQYF
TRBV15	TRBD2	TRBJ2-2	CATSRGGLAANTGELFF
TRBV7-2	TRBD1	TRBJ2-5	CASSPRQGETQYF
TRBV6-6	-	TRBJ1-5	CASTPRTVSNQPQHF
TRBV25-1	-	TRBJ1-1	CASSEWGATEAFF
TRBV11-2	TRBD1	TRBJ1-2	CASSYTGGVGGYTF
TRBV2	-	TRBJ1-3	CASSGVPLSGNTIYF
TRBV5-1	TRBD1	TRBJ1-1	CASSYGQGNTEAFF
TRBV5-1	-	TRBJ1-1	CASSLNPTLNTEAFF
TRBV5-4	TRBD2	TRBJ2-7	CASSLKPLAGVDEQYF
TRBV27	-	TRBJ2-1	CASSLGVPGVGQFF
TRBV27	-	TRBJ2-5	CASSPPGGLQETQYF
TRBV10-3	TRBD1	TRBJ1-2	CAISGTGMDYGYTF
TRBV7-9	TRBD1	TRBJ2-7	CASSPTTGANYEQYF
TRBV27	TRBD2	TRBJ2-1	CASSLGQVSLAGGNEQFF
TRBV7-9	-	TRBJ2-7	CASSRRTPGEPAPYEQYF
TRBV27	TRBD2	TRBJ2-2	CASRTNRGGGLTGELFF
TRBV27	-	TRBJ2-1	CASSLSSYNEQFF
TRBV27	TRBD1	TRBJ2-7	CASSLHRGYEQYF
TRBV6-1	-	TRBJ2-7	CASSIDSPSYEQYF
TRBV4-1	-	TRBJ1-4	CASSQDWGVEKLFF
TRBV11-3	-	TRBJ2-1	CASSLAYNEQFF
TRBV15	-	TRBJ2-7	CATSSHPGYEQYF
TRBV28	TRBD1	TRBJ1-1	CASSDYRGTEAFF
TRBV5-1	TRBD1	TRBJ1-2	CASSLGTTGVDGYTF
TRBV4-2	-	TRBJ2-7	CASSQGQGLDEQYF
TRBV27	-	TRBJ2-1	CASSLPGSSYNEQFF
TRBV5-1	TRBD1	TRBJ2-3	CASSLAEVRDRVGSREHTDTQYF
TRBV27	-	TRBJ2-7	CASSQVPKDEQYF
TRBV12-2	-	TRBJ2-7	CASRTRVRVEHGYGASGDNYEQYF
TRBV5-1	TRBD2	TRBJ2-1	CASSLLAGRYNEQFF
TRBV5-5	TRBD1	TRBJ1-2	CASSLGGSEHGYTF